Below, one T cell receptor beta chain is given with its context. Its cognate antigen is unknown. These data originate in a study of cytomegalovirus exposure and HLA in healthy donors. Study-wide results and caveats: High sensitivity and specificity were reportedly achieved when the classifier diagnosed cytomegalovirus status. A link between a missense DCLRE1C variant and TCR beta V- and J-gene trimming emerged from a later analysis.

This PCR relied on a set of 60 Vbeta primers and 13 Jbeta primers. Original data processing: A follow-up analysis tallied about 88 million unique TCR beta chains, roughly 11 million shared. The method was immunoSEQ multiplex PCR; TCRdb's version includes in-frame clones alone and lacks a portion of them. V and J calls and clone size are those listed in that table; D and trimming were worked out from the DNA. The sample has 130,000 or so clones, 85% to 90% seen once. The CDR3 sequence is 16 residues long. The V end lost 1 base, the J end lost 3 bases, and 16 bases lay between the germline ends. CDR1 is SGHAT, CDR2 FQNNGV, per germline.

This TCR derives from a woman in her 30s in good health and CMV-seronegative. The chain links TRBV11-2 to TRBJ2-7, with TRBD1 as a possible D gene (6 bases). The sample comprised PBMCs. CDR3: CASSLGTRGSYYEQYF. The CDR3 nucleotides are TGTGCCAGCAGCTTAGGAACCAGGGGTTCGTACTACGAGCAGTACTTC.